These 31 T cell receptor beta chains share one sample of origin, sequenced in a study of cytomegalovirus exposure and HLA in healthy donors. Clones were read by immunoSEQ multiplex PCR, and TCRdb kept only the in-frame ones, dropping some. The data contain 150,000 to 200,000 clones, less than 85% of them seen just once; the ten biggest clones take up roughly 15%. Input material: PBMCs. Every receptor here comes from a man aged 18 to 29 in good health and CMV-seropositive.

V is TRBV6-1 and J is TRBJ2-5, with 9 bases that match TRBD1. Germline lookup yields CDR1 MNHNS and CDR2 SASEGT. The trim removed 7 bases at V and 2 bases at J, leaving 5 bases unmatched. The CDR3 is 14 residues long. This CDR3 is CASTGQGRQETQYF. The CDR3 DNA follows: TGTGCCAGCACGGGACAGGGAAGGCAAGAGACCCAGTACTTC.

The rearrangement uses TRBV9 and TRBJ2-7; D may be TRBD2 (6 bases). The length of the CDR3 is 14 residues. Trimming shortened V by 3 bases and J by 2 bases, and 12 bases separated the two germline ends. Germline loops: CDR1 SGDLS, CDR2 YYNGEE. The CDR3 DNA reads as TGTGCCAGCAGCGCGAGCGGGCGAGCCTACGAGCAGTACTTC. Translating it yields CASSASGRAYEQYF.

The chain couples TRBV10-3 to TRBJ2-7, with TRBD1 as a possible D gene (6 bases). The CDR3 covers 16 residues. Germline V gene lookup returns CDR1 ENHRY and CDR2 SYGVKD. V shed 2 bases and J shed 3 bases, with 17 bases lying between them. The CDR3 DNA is TGTGCCATCAGTGAGAGTCGCCGGGACAAACTCTACGAGCAGTACTTC. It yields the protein CAISESRRDKLYEQYF.

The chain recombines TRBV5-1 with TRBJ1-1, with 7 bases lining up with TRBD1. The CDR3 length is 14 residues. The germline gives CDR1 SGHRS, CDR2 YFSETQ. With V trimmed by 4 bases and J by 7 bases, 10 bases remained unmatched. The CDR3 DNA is TGCGCCAGCAGCCGATCGGGACAGATGATTGAAGCTTTCTTT. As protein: CASSRSGQMIEAFF.

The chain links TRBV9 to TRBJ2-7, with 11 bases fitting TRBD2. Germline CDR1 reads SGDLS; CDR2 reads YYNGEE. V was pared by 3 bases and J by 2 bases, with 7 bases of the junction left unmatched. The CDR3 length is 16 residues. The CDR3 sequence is CASSATSGGPTYEQYF. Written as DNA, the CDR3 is TGTGCCAGCAGCGCCACTAGCGGGGGCCCTACCTACGAGCAGTACTTC.

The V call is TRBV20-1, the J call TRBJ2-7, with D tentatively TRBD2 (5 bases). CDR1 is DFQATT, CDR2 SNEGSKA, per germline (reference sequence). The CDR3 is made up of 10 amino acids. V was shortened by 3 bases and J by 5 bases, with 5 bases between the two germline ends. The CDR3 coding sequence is TGCAGTGCTAGCGGGAACGAGCAGTACTTC. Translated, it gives CSASGNEQYF.

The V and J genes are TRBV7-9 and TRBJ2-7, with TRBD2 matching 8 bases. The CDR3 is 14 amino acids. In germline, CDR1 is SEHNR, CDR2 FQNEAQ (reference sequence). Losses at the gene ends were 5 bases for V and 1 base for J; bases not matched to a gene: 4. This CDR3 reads CASSPGGASYEQYF. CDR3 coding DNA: TGTGCCAGCAGCCCGGGGGGGGCGTCCTACGAGCAGTACTTC.

The CDR3 nucleotides are TGTGCCAGCAGTTCGGGACAGGTCTACGAGCAGTACTTC. Translating it yields CASSSGQVYEQYF. The chain has TRBV5-8 and TRBJ2-7; 8 positions agree with TRBD1. The CDR3 consists of 13 residues. Germline lookup yields CDR1 SGHTS and CDR2 YDEGEE. After removal of 5 bases from V and 3 bases from J, the junction contained 4 bases not matched to a gene.

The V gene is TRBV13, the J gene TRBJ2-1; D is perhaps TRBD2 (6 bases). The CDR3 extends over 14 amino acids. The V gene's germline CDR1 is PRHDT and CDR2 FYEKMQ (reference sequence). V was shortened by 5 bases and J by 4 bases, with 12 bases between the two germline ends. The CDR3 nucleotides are TGTGCCAGCAGCCCCGGGGACTGGTACAATGAGCAGTTCTTC. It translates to CASSPGDWYNEQFF.

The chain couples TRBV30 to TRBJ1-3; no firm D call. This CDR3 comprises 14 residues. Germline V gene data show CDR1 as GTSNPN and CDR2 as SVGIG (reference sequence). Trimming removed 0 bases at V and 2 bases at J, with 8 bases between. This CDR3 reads CAWSVYGPGNTIYF. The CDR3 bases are TGTGCCTGGAGTGTATATGGGCCTGGAAACACCATATATTTT.

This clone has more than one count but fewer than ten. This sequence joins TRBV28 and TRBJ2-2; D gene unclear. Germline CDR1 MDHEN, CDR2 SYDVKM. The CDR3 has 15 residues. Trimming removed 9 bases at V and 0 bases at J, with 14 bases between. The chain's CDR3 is CASTIGGTNTGELFF. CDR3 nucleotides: TGTGCCAGTACTATCGGCGGCACGAACACCGGGGAGCTGTTTTTT. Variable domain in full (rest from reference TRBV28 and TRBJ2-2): DVKVTQSSRYLVKRTGEKVFLECVQDMDHENMFWYRQDPGLGLRLIYFSYDVKMKEKGDIPEGYSVSREKKERFSLILESASTNQTSMYLCASTIGGTNTGELFFGEGSRLTVL.

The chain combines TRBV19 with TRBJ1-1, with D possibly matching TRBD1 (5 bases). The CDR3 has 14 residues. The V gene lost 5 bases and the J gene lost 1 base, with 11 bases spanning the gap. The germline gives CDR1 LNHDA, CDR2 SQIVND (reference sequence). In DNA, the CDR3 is TGTGCCAGTAGTTTCGGGGGGACGAACACTGAAGCTTTCTTT. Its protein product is CASSFGGTNTEAFF.

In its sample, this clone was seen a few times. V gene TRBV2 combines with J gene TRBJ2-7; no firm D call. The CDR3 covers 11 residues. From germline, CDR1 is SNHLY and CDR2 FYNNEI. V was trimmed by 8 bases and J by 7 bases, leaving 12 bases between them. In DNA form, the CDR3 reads TGTGCCAGCTCCCCCGGGTGGGAGCAGTACTTC. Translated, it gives CASSPGWEQYF.

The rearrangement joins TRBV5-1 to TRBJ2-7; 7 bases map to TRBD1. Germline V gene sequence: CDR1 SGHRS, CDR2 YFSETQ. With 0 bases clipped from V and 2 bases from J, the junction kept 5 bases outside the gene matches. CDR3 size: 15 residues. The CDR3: CASSLGGQRAYEQYF. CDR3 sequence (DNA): TGCGCCAGCAGCTTGGGGGGACAGCGCGCCTACGAGCAGTACTTC.

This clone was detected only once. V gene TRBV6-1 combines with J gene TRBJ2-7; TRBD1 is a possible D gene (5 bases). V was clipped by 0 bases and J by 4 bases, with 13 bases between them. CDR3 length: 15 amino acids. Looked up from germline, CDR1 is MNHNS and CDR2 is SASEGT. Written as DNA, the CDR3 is TGTGCCAGCAGTGAAGCCCCGGACATACTATACGAGCAGTACTTC. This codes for CASSEAPDILYEQYF.

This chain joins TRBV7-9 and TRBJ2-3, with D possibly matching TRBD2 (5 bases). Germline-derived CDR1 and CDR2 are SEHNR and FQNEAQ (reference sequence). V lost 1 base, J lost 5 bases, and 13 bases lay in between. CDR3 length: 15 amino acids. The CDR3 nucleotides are TGTGCCAGCAGCTTAGGCCCTAGTGAGGGAGATACGCAGTATTTT. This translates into CASSLGPSEGDTQYF.

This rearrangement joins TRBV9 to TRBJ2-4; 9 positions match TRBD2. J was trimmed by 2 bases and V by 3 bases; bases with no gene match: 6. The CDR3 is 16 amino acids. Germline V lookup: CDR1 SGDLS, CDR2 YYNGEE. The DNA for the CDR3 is TGTGCCAGCAGCGATAGCGGGAGTGACTCCAAAAACATTCAGTACTTC. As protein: CASSDSGSDSKNIQYF.

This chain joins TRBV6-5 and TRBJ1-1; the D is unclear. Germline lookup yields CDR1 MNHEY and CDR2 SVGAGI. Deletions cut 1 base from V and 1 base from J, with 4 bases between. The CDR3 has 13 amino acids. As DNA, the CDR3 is TGTGCCAGCAGTTACTACACGAACACTGAAGCTTTCTTT. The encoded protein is CASSYYTNTEAFF.

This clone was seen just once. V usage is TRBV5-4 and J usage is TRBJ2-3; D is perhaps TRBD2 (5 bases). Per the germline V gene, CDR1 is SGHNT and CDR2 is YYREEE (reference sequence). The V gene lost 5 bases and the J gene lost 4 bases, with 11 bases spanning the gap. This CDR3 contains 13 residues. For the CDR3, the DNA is TGTGCCAGCAGGCTGACTACCCCAGATACGCAGTATTTT. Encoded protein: CASRLTTPDTQYF.

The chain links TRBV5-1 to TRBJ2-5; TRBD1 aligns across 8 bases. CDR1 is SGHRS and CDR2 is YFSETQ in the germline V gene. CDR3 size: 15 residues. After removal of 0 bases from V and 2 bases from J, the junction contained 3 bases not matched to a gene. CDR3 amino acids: CASSLGTGKQETQYF. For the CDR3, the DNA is TGCGCCAGCAGCTTGGGGACAGGGAAACAAGAGACCCAGTACTTC.

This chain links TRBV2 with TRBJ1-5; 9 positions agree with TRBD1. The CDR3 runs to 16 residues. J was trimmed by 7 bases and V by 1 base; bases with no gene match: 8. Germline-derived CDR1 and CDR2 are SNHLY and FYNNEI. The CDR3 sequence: CASSEGPGQGIQPQHF. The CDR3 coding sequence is TGTGCCAGCAGTGAAGGTCCGGGACAGGGAATCCAGCCCCAGCATTTT.

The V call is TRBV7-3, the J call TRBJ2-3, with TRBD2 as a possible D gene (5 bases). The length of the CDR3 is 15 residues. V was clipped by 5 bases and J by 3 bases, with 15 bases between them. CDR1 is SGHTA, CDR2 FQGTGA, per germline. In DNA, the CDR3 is TGTGCCAGCAGCCGGGCGGGCTATTGGACAGATACGCAGTATTTT. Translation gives CASSRAGYWTDTQYF.

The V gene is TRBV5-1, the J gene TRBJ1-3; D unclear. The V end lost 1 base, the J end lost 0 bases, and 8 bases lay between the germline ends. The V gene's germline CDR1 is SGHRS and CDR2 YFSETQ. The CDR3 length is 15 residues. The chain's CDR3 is CASSLRGDSGNTIYF. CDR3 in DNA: TGCGCCAGCAGCTTGCGGGGTGACTCTGGAAACACCATATATTTT.

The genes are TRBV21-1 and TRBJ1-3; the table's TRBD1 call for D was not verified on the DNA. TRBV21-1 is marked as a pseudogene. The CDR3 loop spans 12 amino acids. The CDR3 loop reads CASGGDRDTIYF. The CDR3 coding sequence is TGTGCCAGCGGCGGAGACAGAGACACCATATATTTT.

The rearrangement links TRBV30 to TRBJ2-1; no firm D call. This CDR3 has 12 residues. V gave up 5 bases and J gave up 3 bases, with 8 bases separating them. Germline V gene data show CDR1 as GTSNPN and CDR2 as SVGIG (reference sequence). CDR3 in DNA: TGTGCCTGGGACGAGGACTACAATGAGCAGTTCTTC. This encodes CAWDEDYNEQFF.

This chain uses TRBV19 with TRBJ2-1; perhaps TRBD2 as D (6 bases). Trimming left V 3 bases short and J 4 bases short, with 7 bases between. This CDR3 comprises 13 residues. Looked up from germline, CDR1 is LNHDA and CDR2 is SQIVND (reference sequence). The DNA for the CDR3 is TGTGCCAGTAGTATGGGACTTTACAATGAGCAGTTCTTC. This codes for CASSMGLYNEQFF.

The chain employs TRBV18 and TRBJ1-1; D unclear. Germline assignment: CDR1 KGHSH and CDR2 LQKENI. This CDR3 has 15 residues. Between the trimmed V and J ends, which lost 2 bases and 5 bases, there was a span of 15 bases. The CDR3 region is CASSPEAGVRTEAFF. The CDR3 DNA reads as TGTGCCAGCTCACCAGAGGCCGGGGTGAGGACTGAAGCTTTCTTT. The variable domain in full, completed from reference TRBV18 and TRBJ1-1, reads NAGVMQNPRHLVRRRGQEARLRCSPMKGHSHVYWYRQLPEEGLKFMVYLQKENIIDESGMPKERFSAEFPKEGPSILRIQQVVRGDSAAYFCASSPEAGVRTEAFFGQGTRLTVV.

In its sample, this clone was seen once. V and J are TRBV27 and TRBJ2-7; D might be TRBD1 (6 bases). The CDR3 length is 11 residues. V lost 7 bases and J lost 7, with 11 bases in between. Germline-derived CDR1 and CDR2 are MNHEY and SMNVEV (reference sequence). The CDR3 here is CASKGRGEQYF. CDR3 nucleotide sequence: TGTGCCAGCAAAGGTAGGGGGGAGCAGTACTTC.

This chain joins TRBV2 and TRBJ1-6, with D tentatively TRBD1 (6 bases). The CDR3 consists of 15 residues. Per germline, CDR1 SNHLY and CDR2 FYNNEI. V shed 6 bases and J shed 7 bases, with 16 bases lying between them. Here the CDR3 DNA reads TGTGCCAGCAGCAAGGACAGTGGCCAAAATTCACCCCTCCACTTT. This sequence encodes CASSKDSGQNSPLHF.

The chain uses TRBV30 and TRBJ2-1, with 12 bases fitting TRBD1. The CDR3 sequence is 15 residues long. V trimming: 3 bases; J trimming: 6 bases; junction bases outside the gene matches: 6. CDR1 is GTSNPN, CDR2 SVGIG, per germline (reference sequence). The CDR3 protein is CAWRGGTGGSNEQFF. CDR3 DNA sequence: TGTGCCTGGAGGGGAGGGACAGGGGGCTCCAATGAGCAGTTCTTC.

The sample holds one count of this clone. CDR3 coding DNA: TGCGCCCCCGCTGAGACTAGCGAGAATGAGCAGTTCTTC. This gives the protein CAPAETSENEQFF. J is TRBJ2-1 and V is TRBV10-1; the match to TRBD2 covers 8 bases. The V gene end was trimmed by 11 bases and the J gene end by 7 bases; junction bases not matched to a gene: 10. The CDR3 covers 13 residues. Germline values: CDR1 WNHNN, CDR2 SYGVQD (reference sequence).